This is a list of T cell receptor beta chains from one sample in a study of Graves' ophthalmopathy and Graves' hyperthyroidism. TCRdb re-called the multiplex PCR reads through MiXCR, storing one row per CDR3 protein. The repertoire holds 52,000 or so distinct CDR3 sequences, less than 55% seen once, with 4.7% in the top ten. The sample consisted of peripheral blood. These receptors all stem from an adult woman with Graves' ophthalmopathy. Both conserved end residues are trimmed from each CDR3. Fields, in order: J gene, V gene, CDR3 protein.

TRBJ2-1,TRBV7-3,ASSPIPRTSGRSTYNEQF
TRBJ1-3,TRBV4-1,ASSPGTSANTIY
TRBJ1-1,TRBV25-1,ASSDGQGATDTEAF
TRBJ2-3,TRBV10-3,ASGQGWSDTQY
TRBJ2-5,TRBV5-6,ASSLASEGETQY
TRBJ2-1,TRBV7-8,ASSLDGREVAGVYNEQF
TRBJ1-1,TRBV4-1,ASSQESLNTEAF
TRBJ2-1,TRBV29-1,SVRPLQGGYNEQF
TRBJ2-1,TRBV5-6,ASSLERGSYNEQF
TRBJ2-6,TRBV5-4,ASTPGTGASGANVLT
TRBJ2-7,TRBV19,ASSTGQASSYEQY